These T cell receptor beta chains were read from a single sample in a study of patients and donors after allogeneic stem cell transplantation. TCRdb recomputed calls from the RT-PCR reads with MiXCR, one row per CDR3 protein. The sample consists of around 150,000 distinct CDR3 sequences, about two fifths of them appearing once. Sample: blood, either unsorted or a sorted T cell fraction (not recorded which). The receptors here all came from a human donor who was either an allogeneic HSCT recipient or a stem cell or donor lymphocyte infusion donor (not recorded which). It is not recorded whose cells these are; they may come from a transplant donor. Each CDR3 is given with its conserved first and last residue. The order of the fields is clone size, J gene, V gene, D gene, CDR3 DNA, CDR3 protein. A D gene is named only where the DNA matches it firmly. Clone size is given for some rows only: seen once, a few or many times, or a class if the clone is expanded.

>.|TRBJ1-2|TRBV7-3|.
TGTGCCAGCAGCTTAATGGGTCAGGGTCCTGTTCATTACTATGGCTACACCTTC
CASSLMGQGPVHYYGYTF
>few|TRBJ1-1|TRBV7-2|TRBD1
TGTGCCAGCAGCTTAGGGGACAGGGTCACTGAAGCTTTCTTT
CASSLGDRVTEAFF
>.|TRBJ1-1|TRBV6-2/TRBV6-3|.
TGTGCCAGCAGTTACCGTGGTAGGGGCCCTTTGAACACTGAAGCTTTCTTT
CASSYRGRGPLNTEAFF
>few|TRBJ1-5|TRBV5-5|TRBD1
TGTGCCAGCAGTCCCTCCCTCCTGGGACAGCAGAATCAGCCCCAGCATTTT
CASSPSLLGQQNQPQHF
>.|TRBJ1-1|TRBV13|.
TGTGCCAGCAGCTCAGGCCTAGGGGCCTACGGCACTGAAGCTTTCTTT
CASSSGLGAYGTEAFF
>once|TRBJ2-4|TRBV4-3|TRBD2
TGCGCCAGCAGCCAAGGAGAGAGGGCTAGCGGGGCAGACATTCAGTACTTC
CASSQGERASGADIQYF
>.|TRBJ2-1|TRBV27|.
TGTGCCAGCAGTGCGCAGCGTCGGAACAATGAGCAGTTCTTC
CASSAQRRNNEQFF
>few|TRBJ2-7|TRBV12-3/TRBV12-4|.
TGTGCCAGCCGGCAGGGTGTAGAGCAGTACTTC
CASRQGVEQYF
>.|TRBJ2-4|TRBV12-3/TRBV12-4|TRBD1
TGTGCCAGCAGTTTAAGGGTGACAGGGTCGAAAAACATTCAGTACTTC
CASSLRVTGSKNIQYF
>.|TRBJ2-7|TRBV28|TRBD1
TGTGCCAGCAGTTTACTTGGGACAGGTGCTACCTACGAGCAGTACTTC
CASSLLGTGATYEQYF
>many|TRBJ1-5|TRBV20-1|.
TGCAGTGGCCAAGAGGGGAATCAGCCCCAGCATTTT
CSGQEGNQPQHF
>.|TRBJ1-3|TRBV7-2|TRBD1
TGTGCCAGCAGCTTAGGCACAGGGGATGGAAACACCATATATTTT
CASSLGTGDGNTIYF
>.|TRBJ2-2|TRBV6-2/TRBV6-3|TRBD2
TGTGCCAGCAGGGGGGCAGCGGGGGCCGTCACCGGGGAGCTGTTTTTT
CASRGAAGAVTGELFF
>.|TRBJ1-3|TRBV7-9|.
TGTGCCAGCAGCTTCGGGTCCTCTGGAAACACCATATATTTT
CASSFGSSGNTIYF
>.|TRBJ2-7|TRBV6-2/TRBV6-3|.
TGTGCCAGCGGTGACTTCGGGAGCCTCCACGAGCAGTACTTC
CASGDFGSLHEQYF
>.|TRBJ1-1|TRBV5-1|.
TGCGCCAGCAGCTTGGGAGGGGTGGAAGCTTTCTTT
CASSLGGVEAFF
>few|TRBJ1-6|TRBV12-3/TRBV12-4|.
TGTGCCAGCAGTACCTACAGGGAAAAGGATTCACCCCTCCACTTT
CASSTYREKDSPLHF
>many|TRBJ1-1|TRBV24-1|.
TGTGCCACCAGTGATCGTAAGGACACTGAAGCTTTCTTT
CATSDRKDTEAFF
>few|TRBJ2-3|TRBV12-3/TRBV12-4|.
TGTGCCAGCGGGTCCGGGATTGTCACAGATACGCAGTATTTT
CASGSGIVTDTQYF
>.|TRBJ2-1|TRBV7-6|.
TGTGCCAGCAGCTTAGGGGCGGAGGACAATGAGCAGTTCTTC
CASSLGAEDNEQFF
>few|TRBJ1-3|TRBV12-3/TRBV12-4|.
TGTGCCAGCAGGCCAGTTCGGGGACGCCGTAGAAACACCATATATTTT
CASRPVRGRRRNTIYF
>.|TRBJ1-1|TRBV5-1|.
TGCGCCAGCAATCCGGGATTAGACCTCAGGATCACGAACACTGAAGCTTTCTTT
CASNPGLDLRITNTEAFF
>many|TRBJ1-4|TRBV7-6|.
TGTGCCAGCAGCTTATTCCGGAGGCGGAATGAAAAACTGTTTTTT
CASSLFRRRNEKLFF
>few|TRBJ2-3|TRBV7-2|TRBD2
TGTGCCAGCAGCTTTATAGCGGGGGGGCATAGAGATACGCAGTATTTT
CASSFIAGGHRDTQYF
>.|TRBJ2-5|TRBV12-3/TRBV12-4|TRBD1
TGTGCCAGCAGTCCCAGGGGGCAAGAGACCCAGTACTTC
CASSPRGQETQYF
>many|TRBJ1-6|TRBV6-6|.
TGTGCCAGCAGTTACGGGGGGACTTCACCCCTCCACTTT
CASSYGGTSPLHF
>.|TRBJ2-1|TRBV5-5|.
TGTGCCAGCAGCTTTAACCTCCTGGCAAACAATGAGCAGTTCTTC
CASSFNLLANNEQFF
>.|TRBJ1-1|TRBV12-3/TRBV12-4|.
TGTGCCAGCAGTTCCGAAGGTGACTATTACACTAAAGCTTTCTTT
CASSSEGDYYTKAFF
>.|TRBJ1-1|TRBV9|TRBD1
TGTGCCAGCAGCGTAGTGGACAGGGTGAACACTGAAGCTTTCTTT
CASSVVDRVNTEAFF
>.|TRBJ1-5|TRBV12-3/TRBV12-4|.
TGTGCCAGCAATTCAACGGGCCCTCACCAGCATTTT
CASNSTGPHQHF
>few|TRBJ2-1|TRBV11-3|TRBD1
TGTGCCAGCAGAGGACAGGCCGCCAATGAGCAGTTCTTC
CASRGQAANEQFF
>.|TRBJ1-6|TRBV12-3/TRBV12-4|.
TGTGCCAGCAGTTTCGAGCAGGGAGGTTCACCCCTCCACTTT
CASSFEQGGSPLHF
>many|TRBJ1-6|TRBV10-2|.
TGCGCCAGCAGGGAAGACGGCTCCTATAATTCACCCCTCCACTTT
CASREDGSYNSPLHF
>.|TRBJ1-1|TRBV7-3|.
TGTGCCAGCAGCCTGGCCGAGGGCACTGAAGCTTTCTTT
CASSLAEGTEAFF
>few|TRBJ2-2|TRBV6-6|TRBD2
TGTGCCAGCAGTTACTCGATCGCGGGGGACTATGCGAACACCGGGGAGCTGTTTTTT
CASSYSIAGDYANTGELFF
>.|TRBJ1-4|TRBV24-1|.
TGTGCCACCAGTGCCGCCAGCGGGGGAGAAAAACTGTTTTTT
CATSAASGGEKLFF
>.|TRBJ2-7|TRBV10-3|.
TGTGCCATCAGTGAGGGCCTCTACGAGCAGTACTTC
CAISEGLYEQYF
>.|TRBJ2-1|TRBV7-6|TRBD2
TGTGCCAGCAGCTCACTCCTAGCGGGGTTTAACAATGAGCAGTTCTTC
CASSSLLAGFNNEQFF
>few|TRBJ1-6|TRBV12-3/TRBV12-4|TRBD1
TGTGCCAGCAGTCCCGGGACAGGGGATAATTCACCCCTCCACTTT
CASSPGTGDNSPLHF
>.|TRBJ1-3|TRBV25-1|TRBD1
TGTGCCAGCCCTGGGACAGGGAGAGACACCATATATTTT
CASPGTGRDTIYF
>.|TRBJ1-3|TRBV9|.
TGTGCCAGCAGCGTAGGTACCCTCTCTGGAAACACCATATATTTT
CASSVGTLSGNTIYF
>.|TRBJ1-3|TRBV4-1|.
TGCGCCAGCAGCAACAGGATTCTTTCTGGAAACACCATATATTTT
CASSNRILSGNTIYF
>.|TRBJ2-6|TRBV12-3/TRBV12-4|.
TGTGCCAGCAGGGGGGAGTATCTGGGGCCAGTCCTGACTTTC
CASRGEYLGPVLTF
>.|TRBJ2-3|TRBV12-3/TRBV12-4|.
TGTGCCAGCAGTCCACGGGGGACCAACACAGATACGCAGTATTTT
CASSPRGTNTDTQYF
>few|TRBJ1-2|TRBV6-2/TRBV6-3|.
TGTGCCAGCAGTTTAGAGGGCTACTATGGCTACACCTTC
CASSLEGYYGYTF
>.|TRBJ1-1|TRBV12-3/TRBV12-4|.
TGTGCCAGCAGTCCCCGGTCCGACGCTTTCTTT
CASSPRSDAFF
>.|TRBJ2-3|TRBV20-1|TRBD2
TGCAGTGCTAGCTCTGGCGGGGGGCGCCGAGATACGCAGTATTTT
CSASSGGGRRDTQYF
>.|TRBJ2-7|TRBV12-3/TRBV12-4|TRBD2
TGTGCCAGCAGTTTTAGCGGGGGGGCGTTTTACGAGCAGTACTTC
CASSFSGGAFYEQYF
>few|TRBJ1-1|TRBV11-2|.
TGTGCCAGCAGCCTAAGGGCTTCCGAAGCTTTCTTT
CASSLRASEAFF
>.|TRBJ1-5|TRBV20-1|.
TGCAGTGCTAGGGGGGACCTTAGCAATCAGCCCCAGAATTTT
CSARGDLSNQPQNF
>few|TRBJ2-3|TRBV12-3/TRBV12-4|.
TGTGCCAGCGGCCTTCTCGGGGCAGATACGCAGTATTTT
CASGLLGADTQYF